The 26 T cell receptor beta chains below come from one sample, sequenced in a study of regulatory T cells in long-lasting Graves disease. Combining iRepertoire HTBI primers with Arm-PCR of CDR3 regions, the authors built TCR beta libraries. TCRdb re-analysed the multiplex PCR reads in MiXCR, keeping a single row per CDR3 protein. The sample carries roughly 400,000 distinct CDR3 sequences, around 20% recorded once. Time point meaning: persistent/refractory GD, antithyroid drugs over 5 years with positive TRAb. PBMC-derived RNA was used for the TCR library. Sequences were derived from peripheral blood mononuclear cells (PBMCs), sampled when the disease was refractory, from a patient treated with antithyroid drugs. Receptor source: a female donor with Graves disease.

This clonotype was recorded at least ten times. The rearrangement joins TRBV28 to TRBJ2-2, with D perhaps being TRBD1 or TRBD2 (5 bases each). Trimming took off 4 bases at V and 10 bases at J, with 16 bases between the two ends. The CDR3 length is 14 residues. CDR1 MDHEN and CDR2 SYDVKM come from the germline V gene. The CDR3 loop is CASSSQGEHEELFF. The CDR3 nucleotides read TGTGCCAGCAGTTCCCAGGGAGAACACGAGGAGCTGTTTTTT.

This clonotype came up many times. As DNA, the CDR3 is TGTGCCAGCACCAGCGGCCCCTACGAGCAGTACTTC. It translates to CASTSGPYEQYF. The V call is TRBV28, the J call TRBJ2-7, with D possibly being TRBD2 (5 bases). The length of the CDR3 is 12 residues. The V end was cut by 7 bases, the J end by 2 bases, with 9 bases between. Germline CDR1 and CDR2: MDHEN and SYDVKM.

The chain joins TRBV2 to TRBJ2-1; no clear D gene. CDR3 length equals 14 residues. Trimming took 7 bases from V and 3 from J, leaving 13 bases between them. The germline V gene encodes CDR1 SNHLY and CDR2 FYNNEI. CDR3 in DNA: TGTGCCAGCATCCTAGGGAACTACTACAATGAGCAGTTCTTC. It codes for CASILGNYYNEQFF.

The chain links TRBV27 to TRBJ1-2, with unresolved D. Germline CDR1 is MNHEY and CDR2 is SMNVEV (reference sequence). Trimming removed 3 bases from V and 8 bases from J, with 13 bases in between. This CDR3 is 13 amino acids long. CDR3 region: CASSFRSGFGYTF. The CDR3 DNA reads as TGTGCCAGCAGTTTCCGTTCGGGGTTCGGCTACACCTTC.

This chain uses TRBV4-3 with TRBJ1-3; D perhaps matches TRBD1 (5 bases). This CDR3 is built from 14 residues. Trimming cost V 5 bases and J 0 bases, with 8 bases left between them. Germline-derived CDR1 and CDR2 are LGHNA and YSLEER. CDR3 sequence: CASSYGTSGNTIYF. In nucleotides, the CDR3 is TGCGCCAGCAGCTATGGGACCTCTGGAAACACCATATATTTT.

The chain is built from TRBV28 and TRBJ1-5; D is uncertain. The length of the CDR3 is 14 residues. V lost 8 bases, J lost 2 bases, and 13 bases lay in between. CDR1 is MDHEN and CDR2 is SYDVKM in the germline V gene. CDR3: CASGTRAGNQPQHF. The CDR3 nucleotides are TGTGCCAGCGGTACAAGGGCGGGCAATCAGCCCCAGCATTTT.

A few counts support this clonotype. The gene calls are TRBV12-5 and TRBJ2-3; 7 nucleotides agree with TRBD2. The CDR3 length is 15 residues. In germline, CDR1 is LGHNT, CDR2 FRNRAP. The junction had 13 bases not matched to a gene; V was cut back by 7 bases and J by 6 bases. CDR3: CASAGRAGAGDTQYF. The DNA for the CDR3 is TGTGCTAGTGCCGGTAGGGCGGGAGCGGGCGATACGCAGTATTTT.

CDR3 amino acids: CSARGTRGSYETQYF. The CDR3 bases are TGCAGTGCTAGAGGAACCAGGGGATCTTATGAGACCCAGTACTTC. The rearrangement uses TRBV20-1 and TRBJ2-5, with D possibly being TRBD1 (6 bases). V was cut by 1 base and J by 5 bases, with 17 bases left in between. CDR3 length equals 15 residues. In germline, CDR1 is DFQATT, CDR2 SNEGSKA (reference sequence).

The chain recombines TRBV20-1 with TRBJ1-1; tentatively, D is TRBD1 (6 bases). V lost 5 bases and J 5 bases, leaving 21 bases between the germline ends. This CDR3 is 15 amino acids long. CDR1 and CDR2 from the germline V gene are DFQATT and SNEGSKA (reference sequence). The CDR3 region is CSAGRGSTGRTEAFF. For the CDR3, the DNA is TGCAGTGCTGGTAGGGGGTCGACAGGACGGACTGAAGCTTTCTTT.

The chain uses TRBV29-1 and TRBJ1-2, with 9 bases that match TRBD1. This CDR3 has 12 amino acids. V gave up 5 bases and J gave up 7 bases; unmatched junction bases: 5. Germline values: CDR1 SQVTM, CDR2 ANQGSEA. The DNA for the CDR3 is TGCAGCGTTATACAGGGGGCGACTGGCTACACCTTC. It is translated as CSVIQGATGYTF.

This clonotype was picked up a small number of times. The chain carries TRBV27 and TRBJ2-7; the D gene is possibly TRBD2 (6 bases). This CDR3 is 14 amino acids long. V dropped 5 bases and J dropped 3 bases, with 14 bases sitting between them. From germline, CDR1 is MNHEY and CDR2 SMNVEV (reference sequence). The CDR3 coding sequence is TGTGCCAGCAGTCCCCGCGGGATAAGCTACGAGCAGTACTTC. This codes for CASSPRGISYEQYF.

The chain employs TRBV5-1 and TRBJ2-5, with a tentative D call TRBD2 (6 bases). The CDR3 sequence is 15 residues long. V was trimmed by 1 base and J by 3 bases, leaving 13 bases between them. Germline V CDR1 and CDR2: SGHRS, YFSETQ. CDR3 in amino acids: CASSLSGKREETQYF. The CDR3 DNA reads TGCGCCAGCAGCTTGTCGGGGAAGCGGGAAGAGACCCAGTACTTC.

The chain recombines TRBV7-9 with TRBJ2-5; TRBD1 matches at 9 bases. The CDR3 runs 16 residues. Trimming took 5 bases from V and 5 from J; bases not matched to a gene: 12. CDR1 SEHNR and CDR2 FQNEAQ come from the germline V gene (reference sequence). CDR3 DNA sequence: TGTGCCAGCAGCAAAGGAGGCCCGGGGACAGGGGAGACCCAGTACTTC. Encoded protein: CASSKGGPGTGETQYF.

A remark on this clonotype: It may be a read error: a sequence one base away is much more abundant. This rearrangement joins TRBV7-2 to TRBJ1-5, with D uncertain. Germline V CDR1 and CDR2: SGHTA, FQGNSA. V was shortened by 5 bases and J by 1 base, with 6 bases between the two germline ends. The length of the CDR3 is 13 residues. The DNA for the CDR3 is TGTGCCAGCAGCCGGATCAGCAATCAGCCCCAGCATTTT. Residues: CASSRISNQPQHF. Full variable domain (outside the CDR3, taken from reference TRBV7-2 and TRBJ1-5): GAGVSQSPSNKVTEKGKDVELRCDPISGHTALYWYRQSLGQGLEFLIYFQGNSAPDKSGLPSDRFSAERTGGSVSTLTIQRTQQEDSAVYLCASSRISNQPQHFGDGTRLSIL.

This clonotype came up many times. The chain joins TRBV28 to TRBJ2-5; D possibly matches TRBD1 or TRBD2 (7 bases each). Germline loops: CDR1 MDHEN, CDR2 SYDVKM. Trimming took off 3 bases at V and 5 bases at J, with 13 bases between the two ends. The CDR3 has 14 amino acids. The CDR3 is CASSFQGGWETQYF. The CDR3, as DNA: TGTGCCAGCAGTTTCCAGGGGGGGTGGGAGACCCAGTACTTC.

The V and J genes are TRBV3-1 and TRBJ1-2; possibly TRBD1 for D (5 bases). With 0 bases removed from V and 8 bases from J, the gap between germline ends came to 16 bases. The CDR3 has 15 residues. CDR1 LGHDT and CDR2 YNNKEL come from the germline V gene (reference sequence). CDR3 coding DNA: TGTGCCAGCAGCCAAGATCTCCGGGGGACGGAGGGCTACACCTTC. Protein: CASSQDLRGTEGYTF.

Ten or more counts support this clonotype. The genes are TRBV6-1 and TRBJ1-4; unclear D gene. Germline values: CDR1 MNHNS, CDR2 SASEGT. The V end was cut by 6 bases, the J end by 0 bases, with 8 bases between. The CDR3 loop spans 14 amino acids. CDR3 bases: TGTGCCAGCAGCCCCTCCTCAACTAATGAAAAACTGTTTTTT. This translates into CASSPSSTNEKLFF.

At least ten counts were recorded for this clonotype. The CDR3 sequence: CAWSVPIFTRSYEQYF. The CDR3, as DNA: TGTGCCTGGAGTGTACCTATCTTTACAAGGAGCTACGAGCAGTACTTC. The chain links TRBV30 to TRBJ2-7; the D is unclear. The V and J ends lost 0 bases and 3 bases respectively, with 18 bases between them. This CDR3 is built from 16 residues. The germline gives CDR1 GTSNPN, CDR2 SVGIG (reference sequence).

This clonotype was seen more than once but under ten times. The V gene is TRBV28, the J gene TRBJ2-7; 7 positions match TRBD2. V gave up 6 bases and J gave up 0 bases; unmatched junction bases: 8. The CDR3 loop spans 15 amino acids. CDR1 is MDHEN and CDR2 is SYDVKM in the germline V gene. The CDR3 region is CASSWALAVSYEQYF. The CDR3 nucleotides are TGTGCCAGCAGCTGGGCGCTAGCGGTCTCCTACGAGCAGTACTTC.

Details on this clonotype: With a much larger clone just one base away, this may be a read error. CDR3 amino acids: CASSLAGVTDSRLHF. The CDR3 region has the DNA TGTGCCAGCAGTTTAGCCGGGGTTACAGATTCACGCCTCCACTTT. The genes are TRBV12-3 or TRBV12-4 and TRBJ1-6; D call uncertain. The CDR3 length is 15 residues.

There are a few counts of this clonotype. The J gene is TRBJ2-7, the V gene TRBV19; D tentatively fits TRBD1 or TRBD2 (6 bases each). The CDR3 has 15 residues. V was shortened by 6 bases and J by 4 bases, with 19 bases between the two germline ends. Germline CDR1 is LNHDA and CDR2 is SQIVND (reference sequence). The CDR3: CASSQYRGQGYEQYF. The DNA of the CDR3 is TGTGCCAGTAGCCAATACCGGGGGCAGGGGTACGAGCAGTACTTC.

This clonotype has only a few counts. The V gene is TRBV28, the J gene TRBJ1-1; D remains ambiguous. The CDR3 has 12 residues. CDR1 and CDR2 (germline): MDHEN, SYDVKM. V was cut by 3 bases and J by 5 bases, with 7 bases left in between. CDR3 amino acids: CASSFFGTEAFF. Here the CDR3 DNA reads TGTGCCAGCAGTTTTTTCGGTACTGAAGCTTTCTTT.

V usage is TRBV10-1 and J usage is TRBJ1-6; TRBD1 aligns across 7 bases. The V segment lost 3 bases and the J segment 9 bases; nucleotides outside the gene matches: 5. The CDR3 is 14 amino acids. In germline, CDR1 is WNHNN, CDR2 SYGVQD (reference sequence). CDR3 nucleotides: TGCGCCAGCAGTGAACAGGGGCCCGGTTCACCCCTCCACTTT. The encoded protein is CASSEQGPGSPLHF.

This clonotype was seen more than once but under ten times. The V gene is TRBV29-1, the J gene TRBJ1-1; D might be TRBD1 (5 bases). Trimming left V 6 bases short and J 3 bases short, with 14 bases between. The CDR3 has 13 residues. Germline CDR1 SQVTM, CDR2 ANQGSEA. For the CDR3, the DNA is TGCAGCGTGGACCTTGACAGCGACACTGAAGCTTTCTTT. It codes for CSVDLDSDTEAFF.

The sample holds a few counts of this clonotype. V gene TRBV12-3 or TRBV12-4 combines with J gene TRBJ2-7, with 11 bases matching TRBD2. V lost 0 bases, J lost 1 base, and 5 bases stayed unmatched. This CDR3 comprises 17 residues. The DNA of the CDR3 is TGTGCCAGCAGTTTAGCCTTAGCGGGGGGGAGTTCCTACGAGCAGTACTTC. This sequence encodes CASSLALAGGSSYEQYF.

The chain combines TRBV10-3 with TRBJ1-5; D gene ambiguous. CDR1 is ENHRY, CDR2 SYGVKD, per germline. Trimming took 6 bases from V and 2 from J, leaving 8 bases between them. The CDR3 is 13 residues long. For the CDR3, the DNA is TGTGCCATCAGGACCGAGGGCAATCAGCCCCAGCATTTT. Translated, it gives CAIRTEGNQPQHF.